Below, 13 T cell receptor beta chains from the same sample are listed, as sequenced in a study of blood T cell repertoires in COVID-19. TCRdb keeps only in-frame clones here, not all; method: immunoSEQ multiplex PCR. The sample includes hundreds of thousands of clones, 82% of them seen just once. Source material: peripheral blood. The receptors were gathered from a woman aged 70-85 years with acute or convalescent COVID-19.

The CDR3 DNA sequence: TGTGCCAGCAGCCAAGGCCTAGCGGGCGGCCCAGATACGCAGTATTTT. Its protein product is CASSQGLAGGPDTQYF. This chain connects TRBV3-1 (or the pseudogene TRBV3-2) to TRBJ2-3, with 8 bases aligning to TRBD2. This CDR3 has 16 amino acids. Per germline, CDR1 LGHDT and CDR2 YNNKEL (reference sequence). Trimming cost V 1 base and J 4 bases; bases outside gene matches: 7.

V gene TRBV30 combines with J gene TRBJ2-2; TRBD2 agrees at 7 bases. This CDR3 has 13 residues. V lost 2 bases, J lost 5 bases, and 2 bases stayed unmatched. Germline CDR1 is GTSNPN and CDR2 is SVGIG (reference sequence). The CDR3, as DNA: TGTGCCTGGAGTCTGGGGGGGACCGGGGAGCTGTTTTTT. It translates to CAWSLGGTGELFF.

The rearrangement links TRBV16 to TRBJ1-2; 8 bases map to TRBD1. The CDR3 extends over 13 amino acids. In germline, CDR1 is KGHSY, CDR2 FQNENV. V gave up 8 bases and J gave up 7 bases; unmatched junction bases: 9. CDR3 region: CASARDRIFGYTF. In nucleotides, the CDR3 is TGTGCCAGCGCGCGGGACAGGATATTTGGCTACACCTTC.

The table lists this clone with a few counts. V gene TRBV15 combines with J gene TRBJ2-2; TRBD2 matches at 7 bases. The CDR3 is 14 residues long. V was clipped by 3 bases and J by 4 bases; unmatched bases: 2. Germline assignment: CDR1 LNHNV and CDR2 YYDKDF (reference sequence). The CDR3 region is CATSRGGPTGELFF. The CDR3 DNA sequence: TGTGCCACCAGCAGGGGAGGGCCCACCGGGGAGCTGTTTTTT.

The V call is TRBV13, the J call TRBJ1-6; D is perhaps TRBD1 (5 bases). V gave up 2 bases and J gave up 2 bases, with 13 bases separating them. Germline CDR1 and CDR2: PRHDT and FYEKMQ (reference sequence). This CDR3 has 17 residues. The DNA for the CDR3 is TGTGCCAGCAGCTTAAGAGGCAGGGTACCCTATAATTCACCCCTCCACTTT. The encoded protein is CASSLRGRVPYNSPLHF.

The gene calls are TRBV4-2 and TRBJ2-5; TRBD2 aligns across 7 bases. Germline CDR1 and CDR2: LGHNA and YNFKEQ. J lost 0 bases, V lost 3 bases, and 7 bases had no gene match. The CDR3 totals 16 residues. CDR3 bases: TGTGCCAGCAGCCAGGGCGGGGGTCCGTACCAAGAGACCCAGTACTTC. Amino acids: CASSQGGGPYQETQYF.

This clone was counted between two and nine times. V usage is TRBV4-3 and J usage is TRBJ1-5, with a weak D call TRBD1 (6 bases). Germline CDR1 and CDR2: LGHNA and YSLEER. CDR3 length equals 14 residues. V was shortened by 1 base and J by 7 bases, with 11 bases between the two germline ends. The CDR3 here is CASSQVGGDQPQHF. As DNA, the CDR3 is TGCGCCAGCAGCCAAGTAGGGGGGGACCAGCCCCAGCATTTT.

The chain combines TRBV12-3 or TRBV12-4 with TRBJ2-5; D might be TRBD2 (5 bases). The CDR3 is 13 residues long. With 4 bases removed from V and 4 bases from J, the gap between germline ends came to 10 bases. The DNA of the CDR3 is TGTGCCAGCAGTTCGGGGTGGGGAGAGACCCAGTACTTC. Protein sequence: CASSSGWGETQYF.

The rearrangement links TRBV29-1 to TRBJ2-5; D call uncertain. Germline CDR1 and CDR2: SQVTM and ANQGSEA. CDR3 length: 13 amino acids. Trimming shortened V by 6 bases and J by 4 bases, and 15 bases separated the two germline ends. The CDR3 coding sequence is TGCAGCGTCCGCCGCGGAGTGGCAGAGACCCAGTACTTC. Its translation: CSVRRGVAETQYF. The full variable domain, completed using reference TRBV29-1 and TRBJ2-5, is SAVISQKPSRDICQRGTSLTIQCQVDSQVTMMFWYRQQPGQSLTLIATANQGSEATYESGFVIDKFPISRPNLTFSTLTVSNMSPEDSSIYLCSVRRGVAETQYFGPGTRLLVL.

The genes are TRBV7-9 and TRBJ1-5, with D possibly matching TRBD1 (6 bases). The CDR3 length is 18 residues. Trimming shortened V by 0 bases and J by 0 bases, and 15 bases separated the two germline ends. Germline loops: CDR1 SEHNR, CDR2 FQNEAQ (reference sequence). CDR3 sequence: CASSLAALAGDSNQPQHF. The DNA for the CDR3 is TGTGCCAGCAGCTTAGCTGCCTTGGCAGGGGATAGCAATCAGCCCCAGCATTTT.

This chain uses TRBV5-1 with TRBJ1-6, with unresolved D. Trimming removed 0 bases from V and 2 bases from J, with 9 bases in between. Germline values: CDR1 SGHRS, CDR2 YFSETQ. This CDR3 spans 16 amino acids. The chain's CDR3 is CASSLVGEPYNSPLHF. The CDR3 DNA reads as TGCGCCAGCAGCTTGGTGGGAGAACCCTATAATTCACCCCTCCACTTT.

This clone was observed once. CDR3 amino acids: CASSLAQQGNEQYF. The CDR3 DNA sequence: TGTGCCAGCAGCTTAGCCCAGCAGGGCAACGAGCAGTACTTC. The V and J genes are TRBV7-9 and TRBJ2-7; a possible D gene is TRBD1 (5 bases). CDR3 length: 14 amino acids. Trimming cost V 0 bases and J 5 bases, with 11 bases left between them. The germline gives CDR1 SEHNR, CDR2 FQNEAQ (reference sequence).

The chain combines TRBV28 with TRBJ1-5; 7 positions agree with TRBD1. The CDR3 runs to 16 residues. CDR1 and CDR2 from the germline V gene are MDHEN and SYDVKM. V was pared by 5 bases and J by 7 bases, with 14 bases of the junction left unmatched. The DNA for the CDR3 is TGTGCCAGCAGTGCGGGGACAGCCCGGTCATACCAGCCCCAGCATTTT. Translation gives CASSAGTARSYQPQHF.